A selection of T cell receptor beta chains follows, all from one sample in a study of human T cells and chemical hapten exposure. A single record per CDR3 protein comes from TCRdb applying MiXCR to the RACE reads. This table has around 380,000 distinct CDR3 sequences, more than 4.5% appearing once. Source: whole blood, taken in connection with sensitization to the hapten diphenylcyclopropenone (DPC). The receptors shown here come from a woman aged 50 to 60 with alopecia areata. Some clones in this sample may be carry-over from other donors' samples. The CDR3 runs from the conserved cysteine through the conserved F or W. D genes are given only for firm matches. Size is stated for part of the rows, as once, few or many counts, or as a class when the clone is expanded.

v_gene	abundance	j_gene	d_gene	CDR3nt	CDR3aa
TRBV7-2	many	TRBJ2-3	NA	TGTGCCAGCAGCTTGAACCCCCTAGGGGCAGATACGCAGTATTTT	CASSLNPLGADTQYF
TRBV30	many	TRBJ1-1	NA	TGTGCCTGGAGCCCGGGCGTAAACACTGAAGCTTTCTTT	CAWSPGVNTEAFF
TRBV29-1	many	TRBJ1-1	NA	TGCAGCGTTGCGCAGACAGGCCTGAACACTGAAGCTTTCTTT	CSVAQTGLNTEAFF
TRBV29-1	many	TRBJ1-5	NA	TGCAGCGTTCAGGACAAGGGGATCAATCAGCCCCAGCATTTT	CSVQDKGINQPQHF
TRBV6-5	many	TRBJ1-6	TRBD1	TGTGCCAGCAAGGAACCAGGGGGTGGAAATTCACCCCTCCACTTT	CASKEPGGGNSPLHF
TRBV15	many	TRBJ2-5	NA	TGTGCCACCAGCAGAGGTGGCGTTCAAGAGACCCAGTACTTC	CATSRGGVQETQYF
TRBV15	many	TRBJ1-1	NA	TGTGCCACCAGCAGGACGGGCCTGAACACTGAAGCTTTCTTT	CATSRTGLNTEAFF
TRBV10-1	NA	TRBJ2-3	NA	TGCGCCAGCAGTGAGGACGCGCCAGATACGCAGTATTTT	CASSEDAPDTQYF
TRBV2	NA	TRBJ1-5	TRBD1	TGTGCCAGCAGTGTTCGCCGGGACAGGGTTAATCAGCCCCAGCATTTT	CASSVRRDRVNQPQHF
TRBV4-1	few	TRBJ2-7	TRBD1	TGCGCCAGCAGCCAACTGGCCGGGACAGGGGGCGTTTACGAGCAGTACTTC	CASSQLAGTGGVYEQYF
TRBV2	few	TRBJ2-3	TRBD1	TGTGCCAGCAGTGGTGAGGGGGCAAGAACAGATACGCAGTATTTT	CASSGEGARTDTQYF
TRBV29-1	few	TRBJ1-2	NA	TGCAGCGTTGAAAGGGGAATGGGCTACACCTTC	CSVERGMGYTF
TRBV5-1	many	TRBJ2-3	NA	TGCGCCAGCAGCTTGGCCACGGTCACAGATACGCAGTATTTT	CASSLATVTDTQYF
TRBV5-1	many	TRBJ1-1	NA	TGCGCCAGCAGCTTGAGGCAGGGCAACACTGAAGCTTTCTTT	CASSLRQGNTEAFF
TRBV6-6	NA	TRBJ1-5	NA	TGTGCCAGCAGACGAAACAGGGAGGGCAATCAGCCCCAGCATTTT	CASRRNREGNQPQHF
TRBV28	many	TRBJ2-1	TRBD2	TGTGCCACCAGGCCGGCGGCTAGCGGGTCCTACAATGAGCAGTTCTTC	CATRPAASGSYNEQFF
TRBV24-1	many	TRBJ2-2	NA	TGTGCCACCAGTGATTCCGGGACAAAAACCGGGGAGCTGTTTTTT	CATSDSGTKTGELFF
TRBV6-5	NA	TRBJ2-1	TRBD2	TGTGCCAGCACCCCGCCGGGGGGGCCGGGTAATGAGCAGTTCTTC	CASTPPGGPGNEQFF
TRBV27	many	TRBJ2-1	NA	TGTGCCAGCAGTGCAGGACGCCACAATGAGCAGTTCTTC	CASSAGRHNEQFF
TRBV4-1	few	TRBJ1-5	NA	TGCGCCAGCAGCCAAGTTTTGGCAGTTAGCAATCAGCCCCAGCATTTT	CASSQVLAVSNQPQHF
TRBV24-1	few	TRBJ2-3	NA	TGTGCACTGGGCTCCCCGGCCCTGAGTACGCAGTATTTT	CALGSPALSTQYF
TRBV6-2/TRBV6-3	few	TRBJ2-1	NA	TGTGCCAGCCTTCCGGCTGGCCGGAGCTCCTACAATGAGCAGTTCTTC	CASLPAGRSSYNEQFF
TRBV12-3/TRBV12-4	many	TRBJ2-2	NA	TGTGCCAGCAGCCCACCTTCCACCGGGGAGCTGTTTTTT	CASSPPSTGELFF
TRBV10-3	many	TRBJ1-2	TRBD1	TGTGCCATCAGTACAGGGGGAAGATATGGCTACACCTTC	CAISTGGRYGYTF
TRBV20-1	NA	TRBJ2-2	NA	TGCAGTGTCGGCCCGGCCGCCGGGGAGCTGTTTTTT	CSVGPAAGELFF
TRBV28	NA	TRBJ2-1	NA	TGTGCCAGCAGTTCGACCAAAACAAAAAATTGGGATGAGCAGTTCTTC	CASSSTKTKNWDEQFF
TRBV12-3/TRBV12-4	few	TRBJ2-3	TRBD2	TGTGCCAGCAGTTTCGGCCGAGCGGGGGGCGCTGATACGCAGTATTTT	CASSFGRAGGADTQYF
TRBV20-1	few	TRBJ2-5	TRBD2	TGCAGTGCTCTAGCGGGGGATCTGCGGGAGACCCAGTACTTC	CSALAGDLRETQYF
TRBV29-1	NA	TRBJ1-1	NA	TGCAGCGGAACCAGGGCCGAGACTGAAGCTTTCTTT	CSGTRAETEAFF
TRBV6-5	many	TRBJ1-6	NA	TGTGCCAGCAGTTACTCGAGGGGGGCGTTTTCACCCCTCCACTTT	CASSYSRGAFSPLHF
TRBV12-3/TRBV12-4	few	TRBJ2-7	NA	TGTGCCAGCAGTTTGGGAAGGGGAGGAATCTACGAGCAGTACTTC	CASSLGRGGIYEQYF
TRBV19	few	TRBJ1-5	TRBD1	TGTGCCAGCTCGACAGGGATTGATCAGCCCCAGCATTTT	CASSTGIDQPQHF
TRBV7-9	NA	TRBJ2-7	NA	TGTGCCAGCAGCTTAGCCGTCGGGACTGAAGCCTACGAGCAGTACTTC	CASSLAVGTEAYEQYF
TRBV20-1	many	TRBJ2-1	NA	TGCAGTGCTACCGACAATGAGCAGTTCTTC	CSATDNEQFF
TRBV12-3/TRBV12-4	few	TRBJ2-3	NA	TGTGCCAGCAGTTTCATCGGGGCCACAGATACGCAGTATTTT	CASSFIGATDTQYF
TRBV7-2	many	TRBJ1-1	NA	TGTGCCAGCAGCTTTGAACTGGGAGAAGCTTTCTTT	CASSFELGEAFF
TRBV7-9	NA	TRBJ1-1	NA	TGTGCCAGCAGCTTAGTGGTGGACACTGAAGCTTTCTTT	CASSLVVDTEAFF
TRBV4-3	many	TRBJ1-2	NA	TGCGCCAGCAGCCAAGTGGACGGGGGTCGTGCCTACACCTTC	CASSQVDGGRAYTF
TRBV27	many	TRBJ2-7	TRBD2	TGTGCCAGCAGTTTATGGTCTAGCGGTTCCCTCAGGGACGAGCAGTACTTC	CASSLWSSGSLRDEQYF
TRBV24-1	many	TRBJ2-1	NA	TGTGCCACCAGGGGGCTAGGTTACAATGAGCAGTTCTTC	CATRGLGYNEQFF
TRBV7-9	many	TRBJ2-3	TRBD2	TGTGCCAGCAGCTACCCGAGGGCGGGGGGCACAGATACGCAGTATTTT	CASSYPRAGGTDTQYF
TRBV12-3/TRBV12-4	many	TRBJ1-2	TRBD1	TGTGCCAGCAGTTTTACCGGGACAGGTACAATAGATGGCTACACCTTC	CASSFTGTGTIDGYTF
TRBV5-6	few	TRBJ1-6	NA	TGTGCCAGCAGCTTTATCGCGGACTCACCCCTCCACTTT	CASSFIADSPLHF
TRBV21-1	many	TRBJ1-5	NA	TGTGCCAGTACAGGGCAACTGAATCAGCCCCAGCATTTT	CASTGQLNQPQHF
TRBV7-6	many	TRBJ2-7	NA	TGTGCCAGCAGCTTAGGTGCGGGGACCCCCTACGAGCAGTACTTC	CASSLGAGTPYEQYF
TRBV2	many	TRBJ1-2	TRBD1	TGTGCCAGCAGTTTGGACAGGGGGGCCTATGGCTACACCTTC	CASSLDRGAYGYTF
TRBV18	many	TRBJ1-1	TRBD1	TGTGCCAGCTCACCCCAGGGGGCTAGCACTGAAGCTTTCTTT	CASSPQGASTEAFF
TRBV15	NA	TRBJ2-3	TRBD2	TGTGCCACCAGCACCGGGACTAGCCGGAGTGGAAGCACAGATACGCAGTATTTT	CATSTGTSRSGSTDTQYF